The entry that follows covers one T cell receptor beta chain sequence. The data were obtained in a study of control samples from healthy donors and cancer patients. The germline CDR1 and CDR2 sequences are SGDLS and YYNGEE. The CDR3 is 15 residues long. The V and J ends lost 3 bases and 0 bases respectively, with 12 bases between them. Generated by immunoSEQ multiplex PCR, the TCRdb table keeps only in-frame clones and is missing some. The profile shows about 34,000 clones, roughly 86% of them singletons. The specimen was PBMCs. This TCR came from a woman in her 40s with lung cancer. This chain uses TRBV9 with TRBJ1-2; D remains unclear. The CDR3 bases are TGTGCCAGCAGCGCCCAATACGGGGCTAACTATGGCTACACCTTC. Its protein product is CASSAQYGANYGYTF.